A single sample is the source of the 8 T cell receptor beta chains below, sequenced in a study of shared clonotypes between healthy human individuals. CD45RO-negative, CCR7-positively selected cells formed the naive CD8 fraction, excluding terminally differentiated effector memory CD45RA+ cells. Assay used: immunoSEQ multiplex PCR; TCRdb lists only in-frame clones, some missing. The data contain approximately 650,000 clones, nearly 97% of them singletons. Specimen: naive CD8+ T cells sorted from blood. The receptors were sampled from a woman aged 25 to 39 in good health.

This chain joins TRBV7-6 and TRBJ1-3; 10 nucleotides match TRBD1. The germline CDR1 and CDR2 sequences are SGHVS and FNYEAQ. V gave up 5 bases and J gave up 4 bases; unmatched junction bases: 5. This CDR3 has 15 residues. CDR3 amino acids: CASSKDRGLGNTIYF. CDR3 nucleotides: TGTGCCAGCAGCAAAGACAGGGGGCTCGGAAACACCATATATTTT.

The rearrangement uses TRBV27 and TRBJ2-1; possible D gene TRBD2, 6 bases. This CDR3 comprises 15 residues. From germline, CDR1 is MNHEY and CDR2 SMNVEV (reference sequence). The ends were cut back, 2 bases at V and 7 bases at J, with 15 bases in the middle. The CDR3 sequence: CASSLEISGGNEQFF. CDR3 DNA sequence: TGTGCCAGCAGTTTAGAGATTAGCGGCGGTAATGAGCAGTTCTTC.

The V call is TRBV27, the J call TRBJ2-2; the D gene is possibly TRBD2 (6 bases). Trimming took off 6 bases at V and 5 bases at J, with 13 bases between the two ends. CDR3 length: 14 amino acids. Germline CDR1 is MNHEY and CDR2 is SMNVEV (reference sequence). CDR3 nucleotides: TGTGCCAGCAGCCCCGGGAGAACAACCGGGGAGCTGTTTTTT. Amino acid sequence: CASSPGRTTGELFF.

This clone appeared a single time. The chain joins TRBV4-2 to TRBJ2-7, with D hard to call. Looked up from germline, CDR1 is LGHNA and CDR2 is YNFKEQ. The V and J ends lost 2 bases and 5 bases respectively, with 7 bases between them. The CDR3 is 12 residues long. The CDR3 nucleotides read TGTGCCAGCAGCCAACCCGCCCACGAGCAGTACTTC. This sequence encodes CASSQPAHEQYF.

The CDR3 loop reads CASSSVGNTEAFF. The CDR3 nucleotides read TGTGCCAGCAGCTCCGTGGGGAACACTGAAGCTTTCTTT. The rearrangement joins TRBV9 to TRBJ1-1; D uncertain. The V and J ends lost 4 bases and 1 base respectively, with 8 bases between them. The CDR3 totals 13 residues. Germline CDR1 SGDLS, CDR2 YYNGEE. Full variable domain (outside the CDR3, taken from reference TRBV9 and TRBJ1-1): DSGVTQTPKHLITATGQRVTLRCSPRSGDLSVYWYQQSLDQGLQFLIQYYNGEERAKGNILERFSAQQFPDLHSELNLSSLELGDSALYFCASSSVGNTEAFFGQGTRLTVV.

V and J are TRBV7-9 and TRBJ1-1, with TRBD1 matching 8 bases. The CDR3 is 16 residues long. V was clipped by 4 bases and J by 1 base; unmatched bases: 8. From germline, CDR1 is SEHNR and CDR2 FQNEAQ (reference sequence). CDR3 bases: TGTGCCAGCAGCTCGCACCATGGACAGGGGAACACTGAAGCTTTCTTT. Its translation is CASSSHHGQGNTEAFF.

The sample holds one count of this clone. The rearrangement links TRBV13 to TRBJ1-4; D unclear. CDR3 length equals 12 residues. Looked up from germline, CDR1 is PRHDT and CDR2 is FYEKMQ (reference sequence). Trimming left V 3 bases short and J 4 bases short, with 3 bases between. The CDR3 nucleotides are TGTGCCAGCAGCTTTGGTAATGAAAAACTGTTTTTT. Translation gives CASSFGNEKLFF.

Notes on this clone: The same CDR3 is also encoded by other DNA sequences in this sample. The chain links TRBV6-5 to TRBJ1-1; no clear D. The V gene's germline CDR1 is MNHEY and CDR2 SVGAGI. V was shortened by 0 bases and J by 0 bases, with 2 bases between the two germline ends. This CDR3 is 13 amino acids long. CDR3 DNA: TGTGCCAGCAGTTACTCAATGAACACTGAAGCTTTCTTT. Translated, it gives CASSYSMNTEAFF.